Sequencing of this TCR beta chain was carried out in a study of tumor-infiltrating lymphocytes in primary liver carcinoma. This clonotype has more than one count but fewer than ten. The antigen is not known. The junction departs from germline at one end; a sequencing error may be responsible. Study findings and constraints: Bulk unsorted sampling precluded comparing CD4+ and CD8+ repertoires.

The CDR3 sequence is 14 residues long. Germline-derived CDR1 and CDR2 are SQVTM and ANQGSEA. The source of the blood RNA was unsorted whole blood, and germline DNA was extracted as well. The input was 450 to 500 ng total RNA; TCR beta cDNA was made from it with a constant-region primer. For TCR beta, libraries were produced by three nested multiplex PCR rounds using slightly modified ARM-PCR. Amplification in the first two PCR rounds was performed using TRBV1-TRBV30 forward primers and a C-beta reverse primer for about 10 cycles each. One entry per CDR3 protein results from TCRdb running MiXCR on the multiplex PCR reads. This sample has about 320,000 distinct CDR3 sequences, with over 55% found just once.

The chain employs TRBV29-1 and TRBJ1-1; D might be TRBD1 (5 bases). The sequenced sample was peripheral blood. The TCR comes from a man aged 35-49 years with primary liver carcinoma and hepatitis B virus infection. CDR3 in DNA: TGCAGCGTTATAAGACAGTTGGGGAACATTGAAGCTTTCTTC. This sequence encodes CSVIRQLGNIEAFF.